This T cell receptor beta chain was captured in a study of T cell repertoires in cytomegalovirus infection. Study-level background: Researchers turned to recently identified HLA-C-restricted CMV epitopes as well as well-studied HLA-B-restricted ones. Public TCR beta signature analysis indicated the presence of both CMV infection and matching HLA type.

A note on this clonotype: The antigen is unknown.

Each CDR3 protein gets one entry after TCRdb re-called the reads with MiXCR. Among approximately 1,000,000 distinct CDR3 sequences listed, approximately 30% were seen once. Germline V CDR1 and CDR2: MNHEY, SVGEGT. The CDR3 covers 16 residues. Deletions cut 2 bases from V and 0 bases from J, with 13 bases between. General observations from the study: HLA-C-restricted TCR beta clonotypes specific for CMV led the ex vivo response. Carriers of CMV and the relevant HLA type were discriminated by public TCR beta frequency.

The rearrangement links TRBV6-2 or TRBV6-3 to TRBJ1-1; tentatively, D is TRBD1 (5 bases). Sequencing used cultured CD8+ T cells from PBMCs, obtained from culture after CMV antigen stimulation. This clonotype was sampled from a human donor in good health (CMV status not recorded). Some clones in this sample may be carry-over from other donors' samples. CDR3 protein: CASSYPRSGLNTEAFF. The CDR3 DNA follows: TGTGCCAGCAGTTACCCCCGTTCGGGGCTGAACACTGAAGCTTTCTTT.